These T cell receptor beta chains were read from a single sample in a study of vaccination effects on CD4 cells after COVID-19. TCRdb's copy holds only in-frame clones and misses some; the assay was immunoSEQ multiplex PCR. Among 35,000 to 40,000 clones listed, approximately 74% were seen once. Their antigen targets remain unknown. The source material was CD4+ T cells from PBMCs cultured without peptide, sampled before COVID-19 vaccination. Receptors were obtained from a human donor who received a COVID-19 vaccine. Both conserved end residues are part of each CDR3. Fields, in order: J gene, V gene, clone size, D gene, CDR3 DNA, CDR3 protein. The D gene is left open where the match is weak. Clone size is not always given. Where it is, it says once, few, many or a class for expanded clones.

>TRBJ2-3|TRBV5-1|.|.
TGCGCCAGCAGCTTGGTGGAGGGGGGAAGAGATACGCAGTATTTT
CASSLVEGGRDTQYF
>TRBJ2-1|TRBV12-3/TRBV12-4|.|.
TGTGCCAGCAGTTTTTACCAAGAGCAGTTCTTC
CASSFYQEQFF
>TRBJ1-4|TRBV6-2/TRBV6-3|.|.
TGTGCCAGCAGTTACTCGAAGTCAGGGACGGCGCGTAAGGAAAAACTGTTTTTT
CASSYSKSGTARKEKLFF
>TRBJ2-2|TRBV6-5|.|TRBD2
TGTGCCAGCAGGACTAGCGGGAGGAGCACCGGGGAGCTGTTTTTT
CASRTSGRSTGELFF
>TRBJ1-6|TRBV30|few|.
TGTGCCTGGAGTGTTAAGGGGGATTCACCCCTCCACTTT
CAWSVKGDSPLHF
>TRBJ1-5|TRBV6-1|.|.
TGTGCCAGCAGTGAGCCTCAGAATCAGCCCCAGCATTTT
CASSEPQNQPQHF
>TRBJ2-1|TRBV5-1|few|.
TGCGCCAGCAGCCCGGACTTGGGCTCCTACAATGAGCAGTTCTTC
CASSPDLGSYNEQFF
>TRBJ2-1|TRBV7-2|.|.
TGTGCCAGCAGCCGGGTCTCGGCTGCCAATGAGCAGTTCTTC
CASSRVSAANEQFF
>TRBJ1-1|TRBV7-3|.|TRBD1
TGTGCCAGCAGCTTACAGGGGGGAGAAGCTTTCTTT
CASSLQGGEAFF
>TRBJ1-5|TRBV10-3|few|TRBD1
TGTGCCATCAGTGAGGGACAGGGGCTAGAGCCCCAGCATTTT
CAISEGQGLEPQHF
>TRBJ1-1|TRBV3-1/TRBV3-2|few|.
TGTGCCAGCAGCCAAGGAAAGACTGAAGCTTTCTTT
CASSQGKTEAFF
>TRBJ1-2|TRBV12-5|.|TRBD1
TGTGCTAGTGGTTTGGAATGGGACAGGGGGTATGGCTACACCTTC
CASGLEWDRGYGYTF
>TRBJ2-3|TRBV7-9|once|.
TGTGCCAGCAGGGGGGGAACAGCTTTTAGCACAGATACGCAGTATTTT
CASRGGTAFSTDTQYF
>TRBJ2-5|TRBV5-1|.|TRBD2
TGCGCCAGCAGCTTGCGAGGGGCTAGCGGGTACCAAGAGACCCAGTACTTC
CASSLRGASGYQETQYF
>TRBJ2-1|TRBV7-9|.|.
TGTGCCAGCAGCTTAGGGGGGCTCCGGGGTGGGGATGAGCAGTTCTTC
CASSLGGLRGGDEQFF
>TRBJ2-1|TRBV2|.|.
TGTGCCAGCAGTGCCCGGACGAACAATGAGCAGTTCTTC
CASSARTNNEQFF
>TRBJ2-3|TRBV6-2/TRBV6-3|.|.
TGTGCCAGCAGCCGTCGACTCGGAGGAGCAGATACGCAGTATTTT
CASSRRLGGADTQYF
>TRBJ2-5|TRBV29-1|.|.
TGCAGCGTTCTCCCGAGCCCCCAAGGGGAGACCCAGTACTTC
CSVLPSPQGETQYF
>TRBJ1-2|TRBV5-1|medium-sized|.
TGCGCCAGCAGCTTGGAAGGGTATGGCTACACCTTC
CASSLEGYGYTF
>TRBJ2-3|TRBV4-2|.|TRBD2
TGTGCCAGCAGCCAATTCCTAGGACTAGCCACAGATACGCAGTATTTT
CASSQFLGLATDTQYF
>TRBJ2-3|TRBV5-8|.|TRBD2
TGTGCCAGCAGCCCGGGACTACCCACAGATACGCAGTATTTT
CASSPGLPTDTQYF
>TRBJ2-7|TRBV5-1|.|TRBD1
TGCGCCAGCAGTTCGGGACAGCCAAATTACTCCTACGAGCAGTACTTC
CASSSGQPNYSYEQYF
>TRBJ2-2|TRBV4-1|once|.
TGCGCCAGCAGCCAAGCGTCTGGGTTCGGCTTGGGGTCCGGGGAGCTGTTTTTT
CASSQASGFGLGSGELFF
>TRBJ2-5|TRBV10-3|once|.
TGTGCCATCAGTGAGAGCACCGGGACTGAGACCCAGTACTTC
CAISESTGTETQYF
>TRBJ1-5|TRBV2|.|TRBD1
TGTGCCAGCAGGGAAACAGGGGCGATTAGCAATCAGCCCCAGCATTTT
CASRETGAISNQPQHF
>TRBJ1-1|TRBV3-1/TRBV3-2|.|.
TGTGCCAGCAGCCCAGAGGGAGCCCTCAGGGTAACTGAAGCTTTCTTT
CASSPEGALRVTEAFF
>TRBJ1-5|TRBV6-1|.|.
TGTGCCAGCAGTGAAGGTGGGGGACAGCCCCAGCATTTT
CASSEGGGQPQHF
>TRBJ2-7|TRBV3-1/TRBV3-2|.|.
TGTGCCAGCAGCCAGTCCTACGAGCAGTACTTC
CASSQSYEQYF